The T cell receptor beta chain described here comes from a study of blood T cell repertoires in COVID-19 (dated by TCRdb to 2020 to 2022). A note on the overall study: Samples covering the acute and convalescent phases of COVID-19 were provided by collaborators in the United States, Italy and Spain. The material from the prospective study consisted of cDNA or gDNA derived from T cells, B-cell-depleted T cells, or PBMCs. Subjects who had been exposed to COVID-19, were actively infected with it, or had recovered from it provided the deeply sampled blood TCRbeta repertoires that made up the dataset. The repertoires were released in a freely available public database intended as a resource for research on the immune response to SARS-CoV-2. Samples were obtained from the ongoing ImmuneRACE study (first 160 participants) and from 1,000 to 1,500 subjects provided by 6 global collaborators. Sample metadata almost always included a de-identified subject ID, COVID-19 status, age in years and sex. Where available, HLA class I and class II types were taken from metadata supplied by the sample provider and were not determined by assay-based typing.

Measured from the cysteine to the phenylalanine, the CDR3 is 15 residues long. This entry keeps only the CDR3 DNA: 45 bases, framed from base 1. Looking up the germline V gene (reference sequence) yields CDR1 LGHDT and CDR2 YNNKEL. For this chain, trimming is 4 bases at the V end and 5 bases at the J end, and the number of junction bases without a gene match is 6. Each collaborating institution followed its own protocols to collect whole blood in K2EDTA tubes. For TCRbeta analysis, collaborator samples were shipped as frozen whole blood, as isolated PBMCs, or as DNA extracted from either sample type. TCRbeta CDR3 regions were amplified from genomic DNA by means of the immunoSEQ Assay, a bias-controlled multiplex PCR. From the authors' description of their analysis: Within the assay, amplification of reference gene primers was used to estimate how many nucleated cells each sample contained. To quantify the absolute abundance of each unique TCRbeta CDR3 rearrangement, sequence reads were collapsed and filtered. For each sample, productive Simpson clonality was calculated as the square root of Simpson's diversity index over productive rearrangements. TCRdb carries this immuneACCESS record with in-frame sequences only. Its versions omit some clonotypes, under half of them owing to an unresolved V gene in the studies checked, with the rest unexplained. That table is the source of V, J and clone size, and D and trimming were worked out from the DNA. This sample is represented by some 180,000 clones; approximately 90% of them were singletons. Jointly, the top ten make up approximately 6% of the sample.

A word on this clone: This receptor's antigen is unknown. No base quality values were provided; no much bigger clone lies one nucleotide off.

General study outcomes and caveats: Clinical and demographic metadata were provided uncurated, with the amount varying by source and participant.

This receptor was taken from a middle-aged man with active or convalescent COVID-19. What was sequenced was peripheral blood. The chain joins TRBV3-1 (or the pseudogene TRBV3-2) to TRBJ1-4, and 8 bases in between align with TRBD1. The nucleotide sequence is given as TGTGCCAGCAGCCTTTCGGACAGGGAGAATGAAAAACTGTTTTTT. The translation is CASSLSDRENEKLFF.